A selection of T cell receptor beta chains follows, all from one sample in a study of CD4+ T cells in melanoma. Produced via immunoSEQ multiplex PCR; TCRdb's table is partial and in-frame only. Altogether more than 13,000 clones are present, over 70% being singletons, with the ten largest covering 5.5% to 6.5%. Material for sequencing was cells from a culture (not recorded whether cultured in vitro). The source is a human donor with melanoma. The CDR3 runs from the conserved cysteine through the conserved F or W. D genes are given only for firm matches. Size is stated for part of the rows, as once, few or many counts, or as a class when the clone is expanded.

>.|TRBV9|TRBD2|TRBJ2-7
CASSVDGGVNEQYF
TGTGCCAGCAGCGTAGATGGGGGGGTAAACGAGCAGTACTTC
>.|TRBV5-1|.|TRBJ2-7
CASSLLPGTYEQYF
TGCGCCAGCAGCTTGTTGCCAGGCACCTACGAGCAGTACTTC
>.|TRBV12-5|.|TRBJ2-3
CASGSTQGGVGTQYF
TGTGCTAGTGGTTCAACCCAGGGCGGCGTTGGTACGCAGTATTTT
>few|TRBV6-5|TRBD1|TRBJ1-3
CASSYYRGSGNTIYF
TGTGCCAGCAGTTACTACAGGGGCTCTGGAAACACCATATATTTT
>.|TRBV6-1|.|TRBJ2-2
CASSEKVYLLTGELFF
TGTGCCAGCAGTGAAAAGGTGTACCTCCTTACCGGGGAGCTGTTTTTT
>.|TRBV7-2|.|TRBJ2-4
CASSLEGGVKNIQYF
TGTGCCAGCAGCTTAGAGGGGGGGGTAAAAAACATTCAGTACTTC
>.|TRBV6-1|.|TRBJ2-1
CASRATSLDNEQFF
TGTGCCAGCAGGGCGACTAGTTTAGACAATGAGCAGTTCTTC
>.|TRBV9|.|TRBJ1-2
CASSVQPLNVNYGYTF
TGTGCCAGCAGCGTCCAGCCCCTAAATGTTAACTATGGCTACACCTTC
>.|TRBV6-1|.|TRBJ2-2
CASLRGVTGELFF
TGTGCCAGCCTCCGTGGGGTCACCGGGGAGCTGTTTTTT
>.|TRBV5-4|TRBD2|TRBJ2-7
CASSAKTGGGEQYF
TGTGCCAGCAGCGCAAAAACCGGGGGGGGCGAGCAGTACTTC
>.|TRBV4-2|.|TRBJ1-1
CASSQEVLWDTEAFF
TGTGCCAGCAGCCAAGAAGTCCTTTGGGACACTGAAGCTTTCTTT
>.|TRBV14|.|TRBJ2-2
CASSQGRLAFSPNTGELFF
TGTGCCAGCAGCCAAGGGCGCCTAGCGTTTTCCCCGAACACCGGGGAGCTGTTTTTT
>.|TRBV6-5|.|TRBJ1-1
CASRTPKGTEAFF
TGTGCCAGCAGGACACCTAAGGGGACTGAAGCTTTCTTT
>few|TRBV19|.|TRBJ1-2
CASSPDYSYGYTF
TGTGCCAGTAGCCCCGATTACAGCTATGGCTACACCTTC
>.|TRBV18|.|TRBJ2-5
CASSPNVGDGETQYF
TGTGCCAGCTCACCAAACGTCGGGGATGGGGAGACCCAGTACTTC
>.|TRBV7-9|.|TRBJ1-1
CASSLKEGSGAEAFF
TGTGCCAGCAGCTTAAAGGAGGGGAGCGGGGCTGAAGCTTTCTTT
>.|TRBV2|TRBD2|TRBJ2-1
CASKPSGGVNEQFF
TGTGCCAGCAAGCCTAGCGGGGGGGTCAATGAGCAGTTCTTC
>.|TRBV10-1|TRBD1|TRBJ2-3
CASSEHRGNQDTQYF
TGCGCCAGCAGTGAGCACAGGGGAAACCAAGATACGCAGTATTTT
>.|TRBV5-1|.|TRBJ1-4
CASSPNTLTNEKLFF
TGCGCCAGCAGCCCTAACACCTTAACTAATGAAAAACTGTTTTTT
>.|TRBV4-1|TRBD2|TRBJ2-3
CASSQRPGLAGPDTQYF
TGCGCCAGCAGCCAACGTCCGGGACTAGCGGGGCCGGATACGCAGTATTTT
>.|TRBV7-7|.|TRBJ2-2
CASSLSRGNTNTGELFF
TGTGCTAGCAGCTTATCCAGGGGCAACACGAACACCGGGGAGCTGTTTTTT
>few|TRBV5-1|.|TRBJ1-2
CASSLGYEGYTF
TGCGCCAGCAGCTTGGGTTATGAGGGCTACACCTTC
>.|TRBV7-3|.|TRBJ1-2
CASSLDGANYGYTF
TGTGCCAGCAGCCTTGACGGAGCTAACTATGGCTACACCTTC
>.|TRBV6-5|.|TRBJ2-2
CASSYLAGELFF
TGTGCCAGCAGTTACTTAGCGGGGGAGCTGTTTTTT
>.|TRBV7-3|TRBD1|TRBJ2-2
CASRRDSGTGELFF
TGTGCCAGCAGGAGGGACAGCGGAACCGGGGAGCTGTTTTTT
>.|TRBV6-4|.|TRBJ1-1
CASRPPLGDTEAFF
TGTGCCAGCAGACCCCCCCTCGGGGACACTGAAGCTTTCTTT
>once|TRBV6-5|.|TRBJ1-1
CASSYTTGEAFF
TGTGCCAGCAGTTACACCACAGGAGAAGCTTTCTTT
>few|TRBV4-2|TRBD2|TRBJ2-4
CASSQWGERGGAKNIQYF
TGTGCCAGCAGCCAGTGGGGGGAGCGGGGGGGAGCCAAAAACATTCAGTACTTC
>.|TRBV11-2|.|TRBJ2-7
CASSWGGQALYHEQYF
TGTGCCAGCAGCTGGGGGGGACAGGCCTTGTACCACGAGCAGTACTTC
>few|TRBV19|.|TRBJ1-1
CASRTGLSRDGTEAFF
TGTGCCAGTAGGACGGGACTTTCGAGGGATGGCACTGAAGCTTTCTTT
>.|TRBV5-1|TRBD2|TRBJ2-1
CASSLGRGGGYNEQFF
TGCGCCAGCAGCTTGGGCCGGGGCGGGGGTTACAATGAGCAGTTCTTC
>few|TRBV6-5|.|TRBJ2-2
CASSPSRSGELFF
TGTGCCAGCAGTCCGAGTCGGTCCGGGGAGCTGTTTTTT
>.|TRBV7-9|TRBD2|TRBJ2-2
CASSLIGTRNTGELFF
TGTGCCAGCAGCTTAATAGGGACTAGAAACACCGGGGAGCTGTTTTTT
>.|TRBV18|.|TRBJ2-5
CASSPPSGQQETQYF
TGTGCCAGCTCACCACCGTCAGGGCAACAAGAGACCCAGTACTTC
>once|TRBV7-2|.|TRBJ2-5
CASSLYVATETQYF
TGTGCCAGCAGCTTATATGTCGCGACCGAGACCCAGTACTTC
>.|TRBV11-1|TRBD1|TRBJ2-7
CASSYDRDEQYF
TGTGCCAGCAGCTACGACAGGGACGAGCAGTACTTC
>.|TRBV7-2|.|TRBJ1-1
CASSLSAGDTEAFF
TGTGCCAGCAGTCTAAGCGCGGGGGACACTGAAGCTTTCTTT
>.|TRBV2|.|TRBJ2-7
CASSPFDYEQYF
TGTGCCAGCAGTCCTTTCGATTACGAGCAGTACTTC
>few|TRBV5-4|TRBD2|TRBJ2-5
CASSLAGKSGETQYF
TGTGCCAGCAGCCTAGCGGGGAAGTCAGGGGAGACCCAGTACTTC
>.|TRBV19|.|TRBJ2-1
CASSIARGSYNEQFF
TGTGCCAGTAGTATTGCTAGGGGCTCCTACAATGAGCAGTTCTTC
>.|TRBV15|.|TRBJ2-5
CATSRGGGPKTQYF
TGTGCCACCAGCAGAGGTGGAGGGCCGAAGACCCAGTACTTC
>medium-sized|TRBV29-1|.|TRBJ2-7
CSVIRGAGYEQYF
TGCAGCGTCATCCGGGGGGCCGGTTACGAGCAGTACTTC
>once|TRBV7-3|.|TRBJ1-6
CASSLTGTSGASPLHF
TGTGCCAGCAGCTTAACCGGGACCTCCGGCGCTTCACCCCTCCACTTT
>.|TRBV28|TRBD1|TRBJ1-2
CASSPLGTAFYGYTF
TGTGCCAGCAGTCCCCTCGGGACAGCTTTCTATGGCTACACCTTC
>.|TRBV16|.|TRBJ1-1
CASSKKRDNTEAFF
TGTGCCAGCAGCAAAAAGAGGGACAACACTGAAGCTTTCTTT
>few|TRBV6-1|.|TRBJ2-7
CASSERGEYYEQYF
TGTGCCAGCAGTGAAAGGGGCGAATACTACGAGCAGTACTTC
>.|TRBV11-3|.|TRBJ1-1
CASSLTGDATEAFF
TGTGCCAGCAGCTTAACTGGGGATGCCACTGAAGCTTTCTTT
>once|TRBV5-1|.|TRBJ1-5
CASSLSPDLGQPQHF
TGCGCCAGCAGCTTGTCCCCCGATCTTGGTCAGCCCCAGCATTTT
>.|TRBV11-2|.|TRBJ2-5
CASSFTVLETQYF
TGTGCCAGCAGCTTCACAGTCCTGGAGACCCAGTACTTC
>.|TRBV5-6|.|TRBJ2-7
CASSQPGRAYEQYF
TGTGCCAGCAGCCAACCCGGTCGCGCCTACGAGCAGTACTTC
>once|TRBV10-2|.|TRBJ1-3
CASSEGRRSGNTIYF
TGCGCCAGCAGTGAGGGTCGGCGCTCTGGAAACACCATATATTTT
>.|TRBV18|.|TRBJ1-2
CASSPGPPSGALPSYGYTF
TGTGCCAGCTCACCGGGGCCGCCTTCAGGGGCTCTCCCGTCATATGGCTACACCTTC
>.|TRBV14|.|TRBJ1-6
CASSQELWNSPLHF
TGTGCCAGCAGCCAAGAGCTCTGGAATTCACCCCTCCACTTT
>.|TRBV7-3|.|TRBJ2-5
CASSLSAQSGETQYF
TGTGCCAGCAGCTTATCTGCCCAGAGCGGAGAGACCCAGTACTTC
>once|TRBV30|.|TRBJ1-4
CAWSVQPNEKLFF
TGTGCCTGGAGTGTACAACCGAATGAAAAACTGTTTTTT
>.|TRBV5-1|TRBD1|TRBJ1-3
CASSLGQGSSSIYF
TGCGCCAGCAGCTTGGGACAGGGTAGTTCTTCCATATATTTT